Presented here are 25 T cell receptor beta chains from one specimen sequenced in a study of neurological immune-mediated disorders. MiXCR, applied by TCRdb to the 5' RACE reads, yields one record per CDR3 protein. The table has about 59,000 distinct CDR3 sequences, about 13% seen once. Sample: PBMCs. The receptors stem from a woman between 55 and 75 years old with HTLV-1-associated myelopathy (HAM/TSP).

The chain recombines TRBV7-2 with TRBJ1-1; D perhaps matches TRBD1 (6 bases). Per the germline V gene, CDR1 is SGHTA and CDR2 is FQGNSA. The CDR3 extends over 15 amino acids. V was clipped by 1 base and J by 4 bases, with 13 bases between them. The CDR3 protein is CASSLEGGAVTEAFF. DNA for the CDR3: TGTGCCAGCAGCTTAGAAGGGGGGGCGGTCACTGAAGCTTTCTTT.

On this clonotype: Possible read error: a much larger clone is one base away. This chain connects TRBV18 to TRBJ2-7, with D perhaps TRBD1 (5 bases). The CDR3 is 12 residues long. Germline-derived CDR1 and CDR2 are KGHSH and LQKENI. V gave up 6 bases and J gave up 4 bases, with 10 bases separating them. CDR3: CASSGQLYEQYF. The CDR3 coding sequence is TGTGCCAGCTCGGGGCAGCTGTACGAGCAGTACTTC.

This clonotype was detected ten times or more. The chain is built from TRBV3-1 and TRBJ2-5; 7 nucleotides match TRBD2. The CDR3 covers 14 residues. The germline V gene has CDR1 LGHDT and CDR2 YNNKEL (reference sequence). V lost 2 bases and J lost 6; bases outside the gene matches: 6. This CDR3 is CASSQPSGTQTQYF. CDR3 in DNA: TGTGCCAGCAGCCAACCCAGCGGGACCCAGACCCAGTACTTC.

This clonotype was detected many times. This rearrangement joins TRBV28 to TRBJ1-2; D is undetermined. This CDR3 has 13 residues. Trimming removed 3 bases from V and 4 bases from J, with 9 bases in between. Germline V gene data show CDR1 as MDHEN and CDR2 as SYDVKM. The DNA of the CDR3 is TGTGCCAGCAGTTTGCCCAGTGTCTATGGCTACACCTTC. It yields the protein CASSLPSVYGYTF.

This clonotype was found many times. This chain links TRBV28 with TRBJ1-1; TRBD1 is a possible D gene (6 bases). The CDR3 extends over 14 amino acids. Germline V CDR1 and CDR2: MDHEN, SYDVKM. The V end lost 7 bases, the J end lost 1 base, and 13 bases lay between the germline ends. CDR3 in DNA: TGTGCCAGCAAGCCGGGACAACAGAACACTGAAGCTTTCTTT. As protein: CASKPGQQNTEAFF.

The sample holds many counts of this clonotype. The chain couples TRBV6-5 to TRBJ1-5; TRBD1 might be the D (6 bases). V was shortened by 6 bases and J by 0 bases, with 12 bases between the two germline ends. The germline CDR1 and CDR2 sequences are MNHEY and SVGAGI. This CDR3 has 15 amino acids. In nucleotides, the CDR3 is TGTGCCAGCAGACAGTACAGGGATAGCAATCAGCCCCAGCATTTT. Protein product: CASRQYRDSNQPQHF.

The rearrangement joins TRBV30 to TRBJ1-5; no clear D gene. The CDR3 sequence is 17 residues long. The V and J ends lost 0 bases and 3 bases respectively, with 18 bases between them. CDR1 is GTSNPN, CDR2 SVGIG, per germline (reference sequence). The CDR3 loop reads CAWSVHEGRSDNQPQHF. Here the CDR3 DNA reads TGTGCCTGGAGTGTACATGAGGGCCGGTCTGACAATCAGCCCCAGCATTTT.

Only one count was recorded for this clonotype. The chain has TRBV20-1 and TRBJ2-3, with 14 bases identical to TRBD2. Germline CDR1 DFQATT, CDR2 SNEGSKA (reference sequence). V lost 6 bases to trimming and J lost 1 base; unmatched junction nucleotides: 9. The CDR3 contains 17 residues. The DNA for the CDR3 is TGCAGTGCAAACAGACTAGCGGGAGGGCCTGGCACAGATACGCAGTATTTT. Amino acid sequence: CSANRLAGGPGTDTQYF.

This clonotype was observed at least ten times. The chain combines TRBV11-2 with TRBJ1-2; 7 bases are shared with TRBD1. The length of the CDR3 is 16 residues. CDR1 and CDR2 (germline): SGHAT, FQNNGV. Germline trimming cut 0 bases from V and 4 bases from J; bases unmatched to any gene: 8. As DNA, the CDR3 is TGTGCCAGCAGCTTAGATCTCACAGGGGAGGGCTATGGCTACACCTTC. Amino acid sequence: CASSLDLTGEGYGYTF. Based on the CDR3 plus reference TRBV11-2 and TRBJ1-2, the full variable domain is EAGVAQSPRYKIIEKRQSVAFWCNPISGHATLYWYQQILGQGPKLLIQFQNNGVVDDSQLPKDRFSAERLKGVDSTLKIQPAKLEDSAVYLCASSLDLTGEGYGYTFGSGTRLTVV.

This clonotype has a count of ten or more. The chain is built from TRBV10-3 and TRBJ2-1; D is undetermined. Germline CDR1 reads ENHRY; CDR2 reads SYGVKD. The CDR3 consists of 14 residues. The V end lost 3 bases, the J end lost 3 bases, and 9 bases lay between the germline ends. CDR3 sequence reads: CAISEGGIYNEQFF. The CDR3 DNA reads as TGTGCCATCAGTGAAGGCGGCATCTACAATGAGCAGTTCTTC.

Ten or more counts support this clonotype. The V and J genes are TRBV28 and TRBJ1-2; D is unclear. V lost 5 bases and J lost 2, with 15 bases in between. This CDR3 has 15 residues. CDR1 and CDR2 from the germline V gene are MDHEN and SYDVKM. The CDR3 reads CASSTPGRPNYGYTF. The CDR3 DNA reads TGTGCCAGCAGTACCCCTGGGAGGCCCAACTATGGCTACACCTTC.

For this clonotype: This may arise from a read error, as a much more abundant clone is one base away. The chain is built from TRBV11-2 and TRBJ2-7; 8 nucleotides line up with TRBD1. The CDR3 has 14 amino acids. The germline V gene has CDR1 SGHAT and CDR2 FQNNGV. V lost 3 bases and J lost 3; bases outside the gene matches: 4. CDR3: CASSLDRALYEQYF. The CDR3 nucleotides are TGTGCCAGCAGCTTGGACAGGGCCCTCTACGAGCAGTACTTC.

This clonotype appeared many times. J is TRBJ2-7 and V is TRBV11-2, with TRBD1 as a possible D gene (6 bases). The germline V gene encodes CDR1 SGHAT and CDR2 FQNNGV. The CDR3 totals 16 residues. The V gene lost 5 bases and the J gene lost 5 bases, with 22 bases spanning the gap. The CDR3 sequence is CASSPQLGHSAHEQYF. DNA for the CDR3: TGTGCCAGCAGCCCGCAACTGGGACACTCAGCCCACGAGCAGTACTTC.

This clonotype showed up many times. The chain is built from TRBV28 and TRBJ1-2, with D perhaps matching TRBD1 (5 bases). The CDR3 consists of 13 residues. CDR1 is MDHEN, CDR2 SYDVKM, per germline. The V end lost 6 bases, the J end lost 8 bases, and 16 bases lay between the germline ends. The CDR3 here is CASRTQGFGGYTF. CDR3 nucleotide sequence: TGTGCCAGCAGAACTCAGGGTTTTGGGGGCTACACCTTC.

As for this clonotype: Likely a read error: the CDR3 ends without its conserved phenylalanine or tryptophan. V gene TRBV7-2 combines with J gene TRBJ1-1, with D tentatively TRBD1 (5 bases). Germline CDR1 is SGHTA and CDR2 is FQGNSA. The CDR3 runs to 15 residues. With 3 bases removed from V and 8 bases from J, the gap between germline ends came to 19 bases. CDR3 in amino acids: CASSFPRGSGTEAFL. The CDR3 nucleotides read TGTGCCAGCAGCTTTCCCCGCGGCTCGGGGACCGAAGCTTTCCTT.

The chain uses TRBV7-9 and TRBJ1-1, with D tentatively TRBD1 (6 bases). Germline assignment: CDR1 SEHNR and CDR2 FQNEAQ (reference sequence). This CDR3 spans 14 amino acids. Deletions cut 2 bases from V and 3 bases from J, with 10 bases between. The chain's CDR3 is CASSLLGADTEAFF. CDR3 nucleotide sequence: TGTGCCAGCAGCTTACTGGGGGCTGACACTGAAGCTTTCTTT.

This clonotype was seen repeatedly, ten times or more. The chain couples TRBV27 to TRBJ2-1, with 7 bases fitting TRBD1. The CDR3 has 17 amino acids. Germline V gene lookup returns CDR1 MNHEY and CDR2 SMNVEV (reference sequence). After removal of 1 base from V and 6 bases from J, the junction contained 12 bases not matched to a gene. The CDR3 region has the DNA TGTGCCAGCAGTTTATATACGAGACAGGGAAGAAGCAATGAGCAGTTCTTC. It yields the protein CASSLYTRQGRSNEQFF.

This clonotype has ten or more counts. The chain joins TRBV20-1 to TRBJ1-1, with TRBD1 identical over 9 bases. V lost 6 bases to trimming and J lost 2 bases; unmatched junction nucleotides: 7. The length of the CDR3 is 14 residues. Germline CDR1 is DFQATT and CDR2 is SNEGSKA (reference sequence). The CDR3: CSAADRGFNTEAFF. The CDR3 DNA sequence: TGCAGTGCCGCGGACAGGGGATTCAACACTGAAGCTTTCTTT.

This clonotype was detected many times. The chain employs TRBV20-1 and TRBJ2-5, with TRBD2 matching 12 bases. V lost 6 bases and J lost 5; bases outside the gene matches: 10. CDR1 and CDR2 from the germline V gene are DFQATT and SNEGSKA (reference sequence). There are 15 residues in the CDR3. The chain's CDR3 is CSAASGRADGETQYF. CDR3 in DNA: TGCAGTGCCGCTAGCGGGAGGGCGGATGGGGAGACCCAGTACTTC.

The chain combines TRBV20-1 with TRBJ2-2, with 10 bases matching TRBD2. The CDR3 is 15 residues long. The junction had 5 bases not matched to a gene; V was cut back by 3 bases and J by 4 bases. In germline, CDR1 is DFQATT, CDR2 SNEGSKA (reference sequence). The CDR3, as DNA: TGCAGTGCTAGCTCTAGCGGGAGTACCACCGGGGAGCTGTTTTTT. Amino acids: CSASSSGSTTGELFF.

This clonotype has at least ten counts. This rearrangement joins TRBV20-1 to TRBJ2-1; 8 nucleotides match TRBD2. The length of the CDR3 is 14 residues. Trimming removed 5 bases from V and 9 bases from J; junction bases left unmatched: 12. Germline assignment: CDR1 DFQATT and CDR2 SNEGSKA (reference sequence). CDR3 sequence reads: CSAPPRTSFLEQFF. The CDR3 bases are TGCAGTGCTCCCCCCCGGACTAGCTTCCTTGAGCAGTTCTTC.

This clonotype showed up just a few times. The chain carries TRBV18 and TRBJ2-7; the match to TRBD1 covers 9 bases. The junction had 11 bases not matched to a gene; V was cut back by 5 bases and J by 6 bases. The germline V gene has CDR1 KGHSH and CDR2 LQKENI. This CDR3 has 15 residues. The CDR3 region is CASSDAGDRVSEQYF. The CDR3 DNA is TGTGCCAGCTCAGACGCCGGGGACAGGGTTTCCGAGCAGTACTTC.

This clonotype was recorded many times. J is TRBJ2-5 and V is TRBV28; 10 bases are shared with TRBD1. The germline V gene encodes CDR1 MDHEN and CDR2 SYDVKM. After removal of 8 bases from V and 5 bases from J, the junction contained 11 bases not matched to a gene. The CDR3 runs to 15 residues. In DNA form, the CDR3 reads TGTGCCAGCGTCTCCTCCGGGACAGGGGATGAGACCCAGTACTTC. As protein: CASVSSGTGDETQYF. Full variable domain (rest looked up from reference TRBV28 and TRBJ2-5): DVKVTQSSRYLVKRTGEKVFLECVQDMDHENMFWYRQDPGLGLRLIYFSYDVKMKEKGDIPEGYSVSREKKERFSLILESASTNQTSMYLCASVSSGTGDETQYFGPGTRLLVL.

Regarding this clonotype: Possible read error: a much larger clone is one base away. The V call is TRBV12-3 or TRBV12-4, the J call TRBJ2-5; the D gene is possibly TRBD2 (5 bases). CDR3 length: 14 residues. CDR3: CDSSLDGRQETQYF. The CDR3 DNA reads TGTGACAGCAGCCTAGATGGGAGACAAGAGACCCAGTACTTC.

The table lists this clonotype with many counts. The rearrangement links TRBV3-1 to TRBJ2-5; 8 nucleotides match TRBD2. The CDR3 totals 16 residues. Germline V gives CDR1 LGHDT, CDR2 YNNKEL (reference sequence). V shed 2 bases, J shed 2 bases, and the junction held 7 bases outside the gene matches. CDR3 loop: CASSQMIAGKQETQYF. DNA of the CDR3: TGTGCCAGCAGCCAAATGATAGCGGGGAAACAAGAGACCCAGTACTTC.